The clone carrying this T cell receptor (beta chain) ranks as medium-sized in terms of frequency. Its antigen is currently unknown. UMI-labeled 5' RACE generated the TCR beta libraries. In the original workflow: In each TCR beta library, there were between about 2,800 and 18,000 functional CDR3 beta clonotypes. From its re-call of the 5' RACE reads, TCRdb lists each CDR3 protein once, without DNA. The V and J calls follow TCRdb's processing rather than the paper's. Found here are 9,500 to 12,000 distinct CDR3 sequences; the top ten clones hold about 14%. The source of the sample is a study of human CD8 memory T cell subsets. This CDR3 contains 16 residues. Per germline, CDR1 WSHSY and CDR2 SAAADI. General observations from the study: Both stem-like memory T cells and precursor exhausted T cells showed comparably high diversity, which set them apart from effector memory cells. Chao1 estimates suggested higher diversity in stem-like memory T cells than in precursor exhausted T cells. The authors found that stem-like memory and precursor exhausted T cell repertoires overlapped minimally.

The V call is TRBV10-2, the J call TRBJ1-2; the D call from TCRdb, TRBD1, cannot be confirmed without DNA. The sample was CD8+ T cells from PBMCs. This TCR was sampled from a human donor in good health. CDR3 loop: CASSESLAGENNGYTF.